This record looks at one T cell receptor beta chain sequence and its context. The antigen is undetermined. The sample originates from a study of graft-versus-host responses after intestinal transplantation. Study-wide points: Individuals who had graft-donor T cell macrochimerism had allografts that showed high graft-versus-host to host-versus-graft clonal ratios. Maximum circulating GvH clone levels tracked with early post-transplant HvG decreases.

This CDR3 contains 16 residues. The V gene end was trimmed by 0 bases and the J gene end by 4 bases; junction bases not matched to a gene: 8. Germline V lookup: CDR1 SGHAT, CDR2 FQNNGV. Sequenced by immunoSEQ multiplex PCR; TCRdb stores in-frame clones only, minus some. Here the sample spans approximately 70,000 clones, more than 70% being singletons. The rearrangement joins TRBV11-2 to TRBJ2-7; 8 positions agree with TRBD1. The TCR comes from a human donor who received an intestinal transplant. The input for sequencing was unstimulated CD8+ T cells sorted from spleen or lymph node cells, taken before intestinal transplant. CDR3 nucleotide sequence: TGTGCCAGCAGCTTAGATCTAGGAACAGGGGGTTACGAGCAGTACTTC. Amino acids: CASSLDLGTGGYEQYF. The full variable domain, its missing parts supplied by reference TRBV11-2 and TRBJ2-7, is EAGVAQSPRYKIIEKRQSVAFWCNPISGHATLYWYQQILGQGPKLLIQFQNNGVVDDSQLPKDRFSAERLKGVDSTLKIQPAKLEDSAVYLCASSLDLGTGGYEQYFGPGTRLTVT.